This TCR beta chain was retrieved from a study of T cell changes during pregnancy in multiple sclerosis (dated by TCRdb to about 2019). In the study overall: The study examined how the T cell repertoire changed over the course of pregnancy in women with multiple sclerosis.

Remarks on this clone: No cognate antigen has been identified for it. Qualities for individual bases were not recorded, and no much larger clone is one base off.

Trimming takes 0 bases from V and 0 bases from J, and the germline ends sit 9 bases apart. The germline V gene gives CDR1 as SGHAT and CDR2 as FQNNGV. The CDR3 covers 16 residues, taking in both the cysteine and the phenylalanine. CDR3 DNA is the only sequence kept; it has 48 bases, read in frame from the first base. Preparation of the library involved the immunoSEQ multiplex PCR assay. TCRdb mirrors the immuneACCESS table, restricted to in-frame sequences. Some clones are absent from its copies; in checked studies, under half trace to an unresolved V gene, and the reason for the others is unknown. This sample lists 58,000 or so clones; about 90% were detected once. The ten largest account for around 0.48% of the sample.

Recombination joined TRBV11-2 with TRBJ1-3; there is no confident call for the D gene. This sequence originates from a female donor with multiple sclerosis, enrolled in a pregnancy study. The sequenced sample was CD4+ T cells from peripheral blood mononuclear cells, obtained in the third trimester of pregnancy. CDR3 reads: CASSLETPRSGNTIYF. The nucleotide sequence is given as TGTGCCAGCAGCTTAGAAACACCCCGCTCTGGAAACACCATATATTTT.